A single sample gave rise to the 25 T cell receptor beta chains below, sequenced in a study of monozygotic twins with inflammatory bowel disease (dated by TCRdb to about 2019). Library creation used 5' RACE. These reads were obtained on an Illumina HiSeq 2500. Once TCRdb had reprocessed the reads, it stored one entry per CDR3 protein sequence and supplied no DNA. This specimen's table enumerates about 380,000 distinct CDR3 sequences. Together, the top ten hold 2% to 3% of the sample. Sequences were obtained from blood. These TCRs come from a human donor with ulcerative colitis or Crohn's disease, or a healthy co-twin of an affected twin (not recorded which).

The chain joins TRBV27 to TRBJ2-2; no DNA is available, so the TRBD2 call from TCRdb remains unchecked. This CDR3 contains 19 residues. Germline-derived CDR1 and CDR2 are MNHEY and SMNVEV (reference sequence). Here the CDR3 reads CASSLFSLPTTEYTGELFF.

This chain joins TRBV20-1 and TRBJ1-1. This CDR3 has 14 amino acids. Looked up from germline, CDR1 is DFQATT and CDR2 is SNEGSKA (reference sequence). The CDR3 loop reads CSARGRPANTEAFF.

The genes are TRBV7-6 and TRBJ2-7. The CDR3 is 13 amino acids. Germline values: CDR1 SGHVS, CDR2 FNYEAQ. The CDR3 reads CASSLAQMYEQYF.

The rearrangement uses TRBV6-2 or TRBV6-3 and TRBJ2-3. Germline CDR1 and CDR2: MNHEY and SVGEGT. The CDR3 totals 12 residues. CDR3 protein: CASTASTDTQYF.

The chain recombines TRBV25-1 with TRBJ2-2. This CDR3 contains 13 residues. Germline-derived CDR1 and CDR2 are MGHDK and SYGVNS. The CDR3 spells CASSEFSGGELFF.

V usage is TRBV24-1 and J usage is TRBJ2-2; TCRdb outputs TRBD1, but without DNA this stays unchecked. CDR3 length equals 17 residues. The germline gives CDR1 KGHDR, CDR2 SFDVKD. The CDR3 spells CATSDLPTTGAPGELFF.

V is TRBV29-1 and J is TRBJ1-1; TCRdb calls TRBD1, which cannot be checked without DNA. Germline V lookup: CDR1 SQVTM, CDR2 ANQGSEA. There are 12 residues in the CDR3. The CDR3 is CSVDQGYSEAFF.

This rearrangement joins TRBV15 to TRBJ2-7; TCRdb picks TRBD2, but there is no DNA to check that call. The CDR3 covers 13 residues. Germline V gene sequence: CDR1 LNHNV, CDR2 YYDKDF (reference sequence). CDR3 amino acids: CATSRDGESEQYF.

The J gene is TRBJ1-2, the V gene TRBV7-2. Germline V gene lookup returns CDR1 SGHTA and CDR2 FQGNSA. This CDR3 is built from 14 residues. CDR3 in amino acids: CASSLDVSNYGYTF.

The gene calls are TRBV12-3 or TRBV12-4 and TRBJ2-7; TCRdb returns TRBD1, unconfirmable since there is no DNA. The CDR3 loop spans 14 amino acids. Here the CDR3 reads CASSLRDINYEQYF.

V usage is TRBV24-1 and J usage is TRBJ2-5; the TRBD2 assignment by TCRdb is unverifiable without DNA. The CDR3 has 14 amino acids. Germline CDR1 KGHDR, CDR2 SFDVKD. CDR3 amino acids: CATSEAGGSETQYF.

The CDR3 loop reads CASSGRSTKALAKNIQYF. The chain is built from TRBV5-6 and TRBJ2-4. The CDR3 runs 18 residues. Germline V gives CDR1 SGHDT, CDR2 YYEEEE.

This chain uses TRBV7-9 with TRBJ1-4; TCRdb's D call of TRBD1 is untestable without DNA. The CDR3 sequence is 15 residues long. The germline gives CDR1 SEHNR, CDR2 FQNEAQ (reference sequence). CDR3 sequence reads: CASSDKTGGNEKLFF.

The gene calls are TRBV24-1 and TRBJ2-2; no DNA is available, so the TRBD2 call from TCRdb remains unchecked. Germline V gives CDR1 KGHDR, CDR2 SFDVKD. CDR3 size: 15 residues. CDR3 region: CATSDDLAGTGELFF.

The CDR3 loop reads CSATGGRETQYF. This chain links TRBV20-1 with TRBJ2-5; TCRdb's D call of TRBD1 is untestable without DNA. This CDR3 has 12 amino acids. The germline V gene encodes CDR1 DFQATT and CDR2 SNEGSKA (reference sequence).

The V and J genes are TRBV12-3 or TRBV12-4 and TRBJ1-5; the TCRdb D gene call, TRBD1, has no DNA to confirm it. The CDR3 spans 17 residues. CDR3 residues: CASSFRGQIYSNQPQHF.

The genes are TRBV3-1 and TRBJ2-3; without DNA, the TCRdb call of TRBD1 cannot be checked. This CDR3 contains 14 residues. Germline CDR1 is LGHDT and CDR2 is YNNKEL (reference sequence). CDR3 loop: CASSPRGVTDTQYF.

This chain joins TRBV15 and TRBJ1-3. The CDR3 contains 17 residues. Per the germline V gene, CDR1 is LNHNV and CDR2 is YYDKDF (reference sequence). CDR3 loop: CATSSGGRAISGNTIYF.

The J gene is TRBJ1-1, the V gene TRBV18. Per the germline V gene, CDR1 is KGHSH and CDR2 is LQKENI. The CDR3 is 15 amino acids. The CDR3 is CASSRQKGGRTEAFF.

The rearrangement joins TRBV29-1 to TRBJ2-7. Per germline, CDR1 SQVTM and CDR2 ANQGSEA. CDR3 length: 13 residues. This CDR3 reads CSVEGHGDYEQYF.

The chain is built from TRBV20-1 and TRBJ1-5. CDR1 is DFQATT, CDR2 SNEGSKA, per germline (reference sequence). This CDR3 comprises 13 residues. Here the CDR3 reads CSARGVSNQPQHF.

The chain carries TRBV20-1 and TRBJ1-6. Germline V gene data show CDR1 as DFQATT and CDR2 as SNEGSKA (reference sequence). CDR3 length: 16 residues. The chain's CDR3 is CSASWIESSYNSPLHF.

The chain recombines TRBV27 with TRBJ1-5; TCRdb returns TRBD1, unconfirmable since there is no DNA. This CDR3 region has 14 residues. Germline-derived CDR1 and CDR2 are MNHEY and SMNVEV (reference sequence). The CDR3 spells CASSWRQGDQPQHF.

The chain has TRBV5-8 and TRBJ1-6. Germline V gene data show CDR1 as SGHTS and CDR2 as YDEGEE. The CDR3 covers 15 residues. CDR3 in amino acids: CAQQPQRGYNSPLHF. The variable domain in full, with the rest retrieved from reference TRBV5-8 and TRBJ1-6, is EAGVTQSPTHLIKTRGQQATLRCSPISGHTSVYWYQQALGLGLQFLLWYDEGEERNRGNFPPRFSGRQFPNYSSELNVNALELEDSALYLCAQQPQRGYNSPLHFGNGTRLTVT.

The chain couples TRBV12-3 or TRBV12-4 to TRBJ1-2; as DNA is missing, the TRBD1 call by TCRdb cannot be tested. CDR3 length: 17 residues. This CDR3 is CASSLALPGQGNYGYTF.